What follows are 23 T cell receptor beta chains derived from one specimen sequenced in a study of post-analysis software for immune sequencing data. Whole-study results and caveats: The five TRBV segments detected at higher frequency in patients than in controls included TRBV5-6, TRBV5-1 and TRBV20-1.

These receptors have no identified antigens. Unique molecular identifiers had been added to the TCR beta cDNA libraries. Using its own MiXCR run on the PCR reads, TCRdb lists one record per CDR3 protein. The sample gives hundreds of thousands of distinct CDR3 sequences, approximately 59% of which show up once; around 11% is in the top ten. The sequenced sample consisted of blood. The receptors originated from a girl aged 2 to 10 with multiple sclerosis.

The chain joins TRBV20-1 to TRBJ2-7, with TRBD2 matching over 13 bases. The CDR3 length is 15 residues. Trimming removed 3 bases from V and 5 bases from J; junction bases left unmatched: 7. Germline values: CDR1 DFQATT, CDR2 SNEGSKA (reference sequence). Here the CDR3 reads CSARTSGRPRDEQYF. For the CDR3, the DNA is TGCAGTGCTAGGACTAGCGGGAGGCCTCGGGACGAGCAGTACTTC.

CDR3 loop: CASSQTRGQPQHF. Here the CDR3 DNA reads TGTGCCAGCAGCCAAACCAGGGGGCAGCCCCAGCATTTT. V usage is TRBV4-2 and J usage is TRBJ1-5; TRBD1 agrees at 7 bases. The CDR3 totals 13 residues. The ends lost 2 bases at V and 7 bases at J; junction bases unmatched: 2. CDR1 is LGHNA and CDR2 is YNFKEQ in the germline V gene.

V usage is TRBV4-1 and J usage is TRBJ1-3; no firm D call. The germline V gene has CDR1 MGHRA and CDR2 YSYEKL. The CDR3 runs to 17 residues. V was cut by 1 base and J by 0 bases, with 13 bases left in between. CDR3 amino acids: CASSQGPPILSGNTIYF. The CDR3 DNA is TGCGCCAGCAGCCAAGGCCCCCCGATCCTCTCTGGAAACACCATATATTTT.

The chain joins TRBV9 to TRBJ2-3, with 8 positions matching TRBD1. There are 15 residues in the CDR3. Germline V gene data show CDR1 as SGDLS and CDR2 as YYNGEE. Unmatched junction bases numbered 4, after V lost 1 base and J lost 3 bases. Written as DNA, the CDR3 is TGTGCCAGCAGCGTACAGGGGGCCACTACAGATACGCAGTATTTT. Its protein product is CASSVQGATTDTQYF.

The rearrangement links TRBV4-1 to TRBJ2-5; possible D gene TRBD2, 6 bases. Germline V gene sequence: CDR1 MGHRA, CDR2 YSYEKL. Trimming stripped 5 bases from V and 1 base from J, with 17 bases between. The CDR3 runs to 16 residues. This CDR3 is CASSAGPRAGQETQYF. CDR3 sequence (DNA): TGCGCCAGCAGCGCCGGGCCAAGAGCGGGCCAAGAGACCCAGTACTTC.

The chain links TRBV25-1 to TRBJ2-7; TRBD1 or TRBD2 may be the D gene (6 bases each). The better agreement between TRBJ2-5 and the DNA end casts doubt on the J call. CDR1 is MGHDK, CDR2 SYGVNS, per germline. This CDR3 region has 14 residues. The CDR3 here is CASSDLRGEETQYF. CDR3 coding DNA: TGTGCCAGCAGTGATTTAAGGGGGGAAGAGACCCAGTACTTC.

The rearrangement joins TRBV10-1 to TRBJ2-1; 8 bases match TRBD2. There are 14 residues in the CDR3. The germline V gene encodes CDR1 WNHNN and CDR2 SYGVQD (reference sequence). V dropped 3 bases and J dropped 6; count of bases not matched to a gene: 4. Written as DNA, the CDR3 is TGCGCCAGCAGTGAACCTCTAGCGGGCAATGAGCAGTTCTTC. Translated, it gives CASSEPLAGNEQFF.

This sequence joins TRBV20-1 and TRBJ2-7; D unclear. V lost 3 bases, J lost 0 bases, and 9 bases lay in between. The CDR3 is 13 amino acids. CDR1 and CDR2 (germline): DFQATT, SNEGSKA (reference sequence). CDR3 coding DNA: TGCAGTGCTAGGGGCGGCTACTCCTACGAGCAGTACTTC. Amino acid sequence: CSARGGYSYEQYF.

The J gene is TRBJ2-3, the V gene TRBV13; possibly TRBD2 for D (7 bases). The CDR3 runs to 17 residues. The V gene's germline CDR1 is PRHDT and CDR2 FYEKMQ (reference sequence). V lost 5 bases and J 5 bases, leaving 23 bases between the germline ends. CDR3 sequence: CASSHAFVGAGEDTQYF. The CDR3 DNA is TGTGCCAGCAGCCACGCATTCGTGGGGGCGGGGGAAGATACGCAGTATTTT.

The V and J genes are TRBV11-2 and TRBJ1-5; the D is unclear. V was shortened by 0 bases and J by 1 base, with 10 bases between the two germline ends. The CDR3 extends over 16 amino acids. Germline CDR1 is SGHAT and CDR2 is FQNNGV. Written as DNA, the CDR3 is TGTGCCAGCAGCTTAGATCCTGAACCGAGCAATCAGCCCCAGCATTTT. Translating gives CASSLDPEPSNQPQHF.

This clonotype was observed a single time. The chain is built from TRBV20-1 and TRBJ2-1, with TRBD1 identical over 7 bases. Germline V lookup: CDR1 DFQATT, CDR2 SNEGSKA (reference sequence). The V segment lost 3 bases and the J segment 6 bases; nucleotides outside the gene matches: 5. The CDR3 has 13 amino acids. CDR3 protein: CSASRDSTNEQFF. CDR3 nucleotide sequence: TGCAGTGCTAGCAGGGACAGCACCAATGAGCAGTTCTTC.

The chain is built from TRBV5-1 and TRBJ2-3; 10 positions agree with TRBD1. With V trimmed by 4 bases and J by 4 bases, 6 bases remained unmatched. CDR3 length equals 15 residues. CDR1 and CDR2 (germline): SGHRS, YFSETQ. The CDR3 is CASSQTGQGADTQYF. CDR3 nucleotides: TGCGCCAGCAGCCAGACCGGACAGGGGGCAGATACGCAGTATTTT.

The V call is TRBV5-1, the J call TRBJ1-1, with TRBD1 identical over 7 bases. The CDR3 consists of 15 residues. V trimming: 2 bases; J trimming: 0 bases; junction bases outside the gene matches: 4. The germline V gene has CDR1 SGHRS and CDR2 YFSETQ. The CDR3, as DNA: TGCGCCAGCAGCTTTATGACAGGGCTGAACACTGAAGCTTTCTTT. Translation: CASSFMTGLNTEAFF.

The chain carries TRBV3-1 and TRBJ1-2, with D tentatively TRBD1 (6 bases). Per germline, CDR1 LGHDT and CDR2 YNNKEL (reference sequence). Trimming took 4 bases from V and 6 from J, leaving 15 bases between them. The CDR3 is 14 amino acids. CDR3 nucleotide sequence: TGTGCCAGCAGCCTATTACAGGGAGCTAATGGCTACACCTTC. It is translated as CASSLLQGANGYTF.

This sequence joins TRBV12-3 or TRBV12-4 and TRBJ2-7, with TRBD2 identical over 7 bases. The J segment lost 3 bases and the V segment lost 6 bases, leaving 2 bases of the junction unmatched. The CDR3 loop spans 12 amino acids. The CDR3 spells CASRSSGYEQYF. DNA of the CDR3: TGTGCCAGCAGATCTAGCGGCTACGAGCAGTACTTC.

This clonotype has a handful of counts. The chain joins TRBV7-2 to TRBJ1-5; 7 bases align to TRBD1. CDR3 length: 14 residues. V shed 5 bases and J 3 bases; nucleotides not matched to a gene: 4. Germline CDR1 and CDR2: SGHTA and FQGNSA. Here the CDR3 reads CASSLDRDNQPQHF. DNA for the CDR3: TGTGCCAGCAGCCTTGACAGGGACAATCAGCCCCAGCATTTT.

V usage is TRBV6-2 or TRBV6-3 and J usage is TRBJ2-3; D unresolved. With 2 bases removed from V and 4 bases from J, the gap between germline ends came to 16 bases. The CDR3 covers 16 residues. Germline CDR1 is MNHEY and CDR2 is SVGEGT. The CDR3 DNA follows: TGTGCCAGCAGTTACAAGGGATACGGACCCTCAGATACGCAGTATTTT. It encodes CASSYKGYGPSDTQYF.

This chain joins TRBV2 and TRBJ2-3; 7 bases are a match to TRBD2. Germline trimming cut 7 bases from V and 3 bases from J; bases unmatched to any gene: 7. The CDR3 length is 14 residues. Germline CDR1 SNHLY, CDR2 FYNNEI. CDR3 protein: CASNPVGGTDTQYF. The CDR3 region has the DNA TGTGCCAGCAATCCCGTCGGGGGGACAGATACGCAGTATTTT.

CDR3 residues: CASSQEDRGLGETQYF. DNA of the CDR3: TGTGCCAGCAGCCAGGAGGACAGGGGGCTCGGAGAGACCCAGTACTTC. The gene calls are TRBV7-8 and TRBJ2-7; 11 nucleotides align to TRBD1. The DNA end is a closer match to TRBJ2-5, so the J assignment may be wrong. This CDR3 region has 16 residues. Germline-derived CDR1 and CDR2 are SGHVS and FQNEAQ.

The chain carries TRBV9 and TRBJ2-1; 9 nucleotides line up with TRBD2. J gave up 3 bases and V 4 bases, and 5 bases lay outside the gene matches. The V gene's germline CDR1 is SGDLS and CDR2 YYNGEE. The CDR3 has 15 amino acids. CDR3 bases: TGTGCCAGCAGCCGTAGCGGGAGCTTCTACAATGAGCAGTTCTTC. Its protein product is CASSRSGSFYNEQFF.

This chain joins TRBV7-2 and TRBJ2-3; D gene uncertain. Trimming removed 4 bases at V and 5 bases at J, with 13 bases between. The CDR3 has 14 residues. Germline V gene data show CDR1 as SGHTA and CDR2 as FQGNSA. CDR3 nucleotide sequence: TGTGCCAGCAGCTCCAGGACCTTTGGAGATACGCAGTATTTT. Protein: CASSSRTFGDTQYF.

J is TRBJ1-5 and V is TRBV5-1; 8 nucleotides match TRBD1. V lost 4 bases, J lost 4 bases, and 7 bases stayed unmatched. The CDR3 loop spans 15 amino acids. In germline, CDR1 is SGHRS, CDR2 YFSETQ. CDR3 sequence (DNA): TGCGCCAGCAGCCCGGATGGGACAGGTAATCAGCCCCAGCATTTT. Translation gives CASSPDGTGNQPQHF.

The V and J genes are TRBV29-1 and TRBJ2-1; TRBD2 agrees at 7 bases. V shed 6 bases and J 6 bases; nucleotides not matched to a gene: 14. There are 15 residues in the CDR3. Germline V gives CDR1 SQVTM, CDR2 ANQGSEA. The CDR3 DNA is TGCAGCGTCCGTGAAGCGGGGAAGGTGGGCAATGAGCAGTTCTTC. Protein product: CSVREAGKVGNEQFF.